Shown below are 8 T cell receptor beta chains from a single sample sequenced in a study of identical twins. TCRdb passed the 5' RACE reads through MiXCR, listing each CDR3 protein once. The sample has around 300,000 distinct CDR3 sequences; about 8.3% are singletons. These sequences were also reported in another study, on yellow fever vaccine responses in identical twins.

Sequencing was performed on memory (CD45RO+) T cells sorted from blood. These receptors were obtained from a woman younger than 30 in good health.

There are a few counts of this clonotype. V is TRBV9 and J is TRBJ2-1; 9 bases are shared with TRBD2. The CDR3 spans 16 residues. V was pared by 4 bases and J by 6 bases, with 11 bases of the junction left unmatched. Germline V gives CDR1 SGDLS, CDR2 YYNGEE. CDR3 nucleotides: TGTGCCAGCAGCTCGATTAGCGGGAGAGGGAGCAATGAGCAGTTCTTC. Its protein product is CASSSISGRGSNEQFF.

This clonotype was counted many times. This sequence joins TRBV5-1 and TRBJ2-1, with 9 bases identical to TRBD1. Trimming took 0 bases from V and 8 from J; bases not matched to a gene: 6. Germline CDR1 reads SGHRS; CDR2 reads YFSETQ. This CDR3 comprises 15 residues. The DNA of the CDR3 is TGCGCCAGCAGCTTGGCCGGGACAGGGTCCCATGAGCAGTTCTTC. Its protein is CASSLAGTGSHEQFF.

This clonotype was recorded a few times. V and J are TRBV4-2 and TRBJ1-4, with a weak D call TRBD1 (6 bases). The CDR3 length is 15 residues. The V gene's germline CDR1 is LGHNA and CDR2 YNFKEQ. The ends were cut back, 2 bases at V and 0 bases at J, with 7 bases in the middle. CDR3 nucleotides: TGTGCCAGCAGCCAAAGGGGGGCAACTAATGAAAAACTGTTTTTT. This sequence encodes CASSQRGATNEKLFF.

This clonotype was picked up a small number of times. CDR3 amino acids: CSARGYNTDTQYF. The CDR3 DNA follows: TGCAGTGCTAGGGGGTATAACACAGATACGCAGTATTTT. The chain couples TRBV20-1 to TRBJ2-3; no clear D gene. The CDR3 contains 13 residues. The germline CDR1 and CDR2 sequences are DFQATT and SNEGSKA (reference sequence). Trimming stripped 3 bases from V and 2 bases from J, with 9 bases between.

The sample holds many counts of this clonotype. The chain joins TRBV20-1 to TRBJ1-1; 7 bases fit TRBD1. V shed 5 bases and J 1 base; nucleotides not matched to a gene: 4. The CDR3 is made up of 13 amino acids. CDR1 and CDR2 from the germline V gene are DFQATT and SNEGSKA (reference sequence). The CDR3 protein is CSAYRGGNTEAFF. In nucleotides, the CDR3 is TGCAGTGCTTACAGGGGTGGGAACACTGAAGCTTTCTTT.

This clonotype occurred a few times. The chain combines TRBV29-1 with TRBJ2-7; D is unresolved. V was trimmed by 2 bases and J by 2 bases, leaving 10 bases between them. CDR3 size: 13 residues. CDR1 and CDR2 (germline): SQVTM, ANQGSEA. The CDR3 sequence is CSVEYVETYEQYV. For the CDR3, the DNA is TGCAGCGTTGAATATGTGGAAACCTACGAGCAGTACGTC.

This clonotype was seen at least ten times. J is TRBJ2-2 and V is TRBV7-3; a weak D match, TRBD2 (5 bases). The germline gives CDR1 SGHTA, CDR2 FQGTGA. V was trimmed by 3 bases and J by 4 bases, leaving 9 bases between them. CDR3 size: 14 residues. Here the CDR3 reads CASSFLGSTGELFF. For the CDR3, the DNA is TGTGCCAGCAGCTTTCTAGGGAGCACCGGGGAGCTGTTTTTT.

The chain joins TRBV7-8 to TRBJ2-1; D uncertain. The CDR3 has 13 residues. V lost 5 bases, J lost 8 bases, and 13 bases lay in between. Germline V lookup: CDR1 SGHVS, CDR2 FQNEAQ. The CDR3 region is CASSVQNTDEQFF. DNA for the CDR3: TGTGCCAGCAGCGTACAAAACACGGATGAGCAGTTCTTC.